This T cell receptor (beta chain) was recorded in a study of CD8 T cells in Susac syndrome. Findings and limits, study-wide: A relatively small number of individuals underwent TCR sequencing and HLA analysis.

Reverse transcription of about 0.5 to 1 ug RNA was carried out with random hexamers. By means of immunoSEQ multiplex PCR, TCR beta CDR3 spanning 54 Vbeta and 13 Jbeta underwent amplification. Each CDR3 protein is one row after TCRdb ran MiXCR on the immunoSEQ multiplex PCR reads. The sample lists hundreds of thousands of distinct CDR3 sequences, approximately 85% seen once, with around 0.2% in the top ten. About this clonotype itself: Its antigen is not known.

The V gene end was trimmed by 5 bases and the J gene end by 6 bases; junction bases not matched to a gene: 6. This CDR3 is 14 amino acids long. The germline V gene encodes CDR1 SGHVS and CDR2 FQNEAQ. The T cells that were sequenced for TCR beta were CD8+ and CD4+ cells from blood. TEMRA cells were FACS-enriched, with CD8+ and CD4+ T cells isolated negatively. The receptor was derived from a human donor with multiple sclerosis. The specimen sequenced was CD8+ T cells from PBMCs. The rearrangement links TRBV7-8 to TRBJ2-1, with 8 bases that match TRBD1. This chain's CDR3 is CASSLRQGANEQFF. CDR3 coding DNA: TGTGCCAGCAGCCTACGCCAGGGGGCCAATGAGCAGTTCTTC. Filled out from reference TRBV7-8 and TRBJ2-1, the complete variable domain reads GAGVSQSPRYKVAKRGQDVALRCDPISGHVSLFWYQQALGQGPEFLTYFQNEAQLDKSGLPSDRFFAERPEGSVSTLKIQRTQQEDSAVYLCASSLRQGANEQFFGPGTRLTVL.